This T cell receptor beta chain comes out of a study of identical twins. Template switching, a step in the protocol, added a universal primer site, and cDNA carried unique molecular identifiers. One entry per CDR3 protein, called by TCRdb with MiXCR from the 5' RACE reads. The profile covers some 590,000 distinct CDR3 sequences, with roughly 9.5% appearing a single time and approximately 3% taken by the ten largest. Study-wide results and limits: Low generation probability was overrepresented in out-of-frame alpha sequences shared by twins.

The table lists this clonotype with many counts. Its antigen is not known. Germline CDR1 reads SGHRS; CDR2 reads YFSETQ. Deletions cut 0 bases from V and 0 bases from J, with 10 bases between. There are 16 residues in the CDR3. The same data also contributed to another study, on yellow fever vaccine responses in identical twins.

J is TRBJ2-1 and V is TRBV5-1; D is ambiguous. This TCR came from a woman aged 18-29 years in good health. The sequencing input was PBMCs. CDR3 loop: CASSLGAQSSYNEQFF. The CDR3 DNA sequence: TGCGCCAGCAGCTTGGGGGCCCAGAGCTCCTACAATGAGCAGTTCTTC.